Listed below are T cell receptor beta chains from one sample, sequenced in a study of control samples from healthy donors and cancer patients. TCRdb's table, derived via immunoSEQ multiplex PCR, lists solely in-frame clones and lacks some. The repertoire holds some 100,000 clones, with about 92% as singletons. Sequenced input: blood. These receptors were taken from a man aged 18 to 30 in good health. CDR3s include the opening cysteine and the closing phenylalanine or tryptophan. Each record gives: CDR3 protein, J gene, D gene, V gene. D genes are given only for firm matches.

CASKRDSTYNSPLHF TRBJ1-6 - TRBV6-6
CASSEPVRSRDYGYTF TRBJ1-2 - TRBV6-1
CASSPNLGTGVADTQYF TRBJ2-3 TRBD1 TRBV18
CASSTGLAGATYEQYF TRBJ2-7 TRBD2 TRBV7-2
CASSVGTGNQPQHF TRBJ1-5 - TRBV6-4
CASSLGITVNEQFF TRBJ2-1 - TRBV5-1
CSVEGALGDSYEQYF TRBJ2-7 - TRBV29-1
CASSEPGALSGANVLTF TRBJ2-6 - TRBV6-1
CATSDSGQGYEQYF TRBJ2-7 TRBD1 TRBV24-1
CASKGRWSYGYTF TRBJ1-2 - TRBV19
CASSPPDRPRRQYF TRBJ2-7 TRBD1 TRBV6-5
CATAREGMNTEAFF TRBJ1-1 - TRBV19